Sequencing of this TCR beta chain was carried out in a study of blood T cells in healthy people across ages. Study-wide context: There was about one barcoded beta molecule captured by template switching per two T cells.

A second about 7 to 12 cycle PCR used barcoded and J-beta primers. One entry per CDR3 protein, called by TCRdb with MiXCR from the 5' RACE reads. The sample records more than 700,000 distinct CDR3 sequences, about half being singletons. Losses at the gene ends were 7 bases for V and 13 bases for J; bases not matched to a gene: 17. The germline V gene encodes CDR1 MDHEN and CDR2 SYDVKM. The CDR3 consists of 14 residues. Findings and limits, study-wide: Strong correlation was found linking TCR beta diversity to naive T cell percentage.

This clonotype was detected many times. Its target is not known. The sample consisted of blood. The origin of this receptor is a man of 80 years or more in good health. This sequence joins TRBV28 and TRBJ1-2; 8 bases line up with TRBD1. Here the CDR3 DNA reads TGTGCCAGCACTCTACCCGATGGCAGGGGGCCGAGCACCTTC. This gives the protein CASTLPDGRGPSTF.